The rows below give T cell receptor beta chains drawn from one sample of a study of cytomegalovirus exposure and HLA in healthy donors. Method: immunoSEQ multiplex PCR; TCRdb's copy keeps in-frame clones and lacks some. The data show about 130,000 clones, 70% to 90% seen once. The sample was PBMCs. These receptors all stem from a man younger than 35 in good health and CMV-seropositive. CDR3s include the opening cysteine and the closing phenylalanine or tryptophan. The order of the fields is D gene, clone size, J gene, V gene, CDR3 DNA, CDR3 protein. The D gene is left open where the match is weak. A row's size may be missing; if present it is once, few, many or a size class.

. | . | TRBJ1-2 | TRBV4-1 | TGCGCCAGCAGCCAACCTCCCCTCTATGGCTACACCTTC | CASSQPPLYGYTF
TRBD1 | . | TRBJ2-1 | TRBV5-4 | TGTGCCAGCAGCTTGGCAAAATCCGGGACAGGGGGGAACAATGAGCAGTTCTTC | CASSLAKSGTGGNNEQFF
. | . | TRBJ1-5 | TRBV11-2 | TGTGCCAGCAGCTTTGGGAGGGCAAGCAATCAGCCCCAGCATTTT | CASSFGRASNQPQHF
. | . | TRBJ2-2 | TRBV4-1 | TGCGCCAGCAGCCTCCGGGTTAGCGTTACGAACACCGGGGAGCTGTTTTTT | CASSLRVSVTNTGELFF
TRBD1 | . | TRBJ2-7 | TRBV23-1 | TGCGCCAGCAGTCATCCCGGGACAGGGCAGACCGAGCAGTACTTC | CASSHPGTGQTEQYF
. | . | TRBJ1-1 | TRBV18 | TGTGCCAGCTCACCACGCTTCAAGGGGATGATCATGAACACTGAAGCTTTCTTT | CASSPRFKGMIMNTEAFF
. | few | TRBJ1-3 | TRBV2 | TGTGCCAGCAAACAGGGTCCTGGAAACACCATATATTTT | CASKQGPGNTIYF
. | . | TRBJ1-1 | TRBV27 | TGTGCCAGCAGGACACCGATGAACACTGAAGCTTTCTTT | CASRTPMNTEAFF
. | . | TRBJ2-2 | TRBV21-1 | TGTGCCAGCAGCAAAAAGCGGCCGGAGGGTGGGCCCGGGGAGCTGTTTTTT | CASSKKRPEGGPGELFF
TRBD2 | . | TRBJ2-3 | TRBV5-1 | TGCGCCAGCCTCCTAGCGGGGGGCTCAGATACGCAGTATTTT | CASLLAGGSDTQYF
TRBD1 | medium-sized | TRBJ1-2 | TRBV25-1 | TGTGCCAGCGTGGGACAGGGGAATGGCTACACCTTC | CASVGQGNGYTF
TRBD1 | . | TRBJ2-7 | TRBV5-1 | TGCGCCAGCAGCTTACAGGGGGCGACCCTCGAGCAGTACTTC | CASSLQGATLEQYF
TRBD1 | . | TRBJ2-1 | TRBV14 | TGTGCCAGCAGTATTTCAGGGGGCAATGAGCAGTTCTTC | CASSISGGNEQFF
. | . | TRBJ1-4 | TRBV19 | TGTGCCAGTAGTCCCTCCGGTGAAAAACTGTTTTTT | CASSPSGEKLFF